This T cell receptor beta chain was documented in a study of ipilimumab plus nivolumab after autologous stem cell transplantation. Patients got 3 mg/kg IV nivolumab weeks 1, 4, 7, 10, then biweekly through week 26. Assay used: immunoSEQ multiplex PCR; TCRdb lists only in-frame clones, some missing. The table lists more than 15,000 clones, 70% to 80% of them singletons, with more than 8.5% in the top ten. About this clone itself: The sample contains more than one DNA sequence encoding this CDR3.

The origin of this receptor is a male donor with diffuse large B-cell lymphoma. The specimen was PBMCs, collected in a trial of ipilimumab plus nivolumab as post-transplant consolidation.

The DNA for the CDR3 is TGTGCCAGCAGTCTCGAGGGGGTGGGTGACAGGGGAGATACGCAGTATTTT. Translation gives CASSLEGVGDRGDTQYF. The chain employs TRBV21-1 and TRBJ2-3; TRBD1 is the table's D call, not checked against the DNA. TRBV21-1 is deemed a pseudogene. CDR3 length: 17 residues.